These 30 T cell receptor beta chains originate from one sample sequenced in a study of T-cell memory formation after mild COVID-19. TCRdb passed the 5' RACE reads through MiXCR, listing each CDR3 protein once. The table lists approximately 300,000 distinct CDR3 sequences, 8% to 10% of them singletons. The sequencing input was PBMCs or a T cell subset sorted from them (not recorded which). These TCRs come from a man aged 18 to 30 who had mild COVID-19 (a few samples of this study predate the infection). Cell type and time point are not known.

The genes are TRBV20-1 and TRBJ2-2, with a weak D call TRBD2 (6 bases). The CDR3 is made up of 12 amino acids. V was clipped by 6 bases and J by 7 bases, with 12 bases between them. Germline V lookup: CDR1 DFQATT, CDR2 SNEGSKA (reference sequence). CDR3 sequence (DNA): TGCAGTGCCCACGGGGGAGACGGGGAGCTGTTTTTT. Protein sequence: CSAHGGDGELFF.

This sequence joins TRBV6-2 or TRBV6-3 and TRBJ2-7; D ambiguous. The CDR3 contains 15 residues. V shed 6 bases and J shed 0 bases, with 15 bases lying between them. Looked up from germline, CDR1 is MNHEY and CDR2 is SVGEGT. The DNA of the CDR3 is TGTGCCAGCAGCCCTAGTCTCGATAGCTCCTACGAGCAGTACTTC. Protein sequence: CASSPSLDSSYEQYF.

This clonotype was counted a few times. The chain recombines TRBV27 with TRBJ1-3; D is uncertain. V shed 2 bases and J shed 2 bases, with 10 bases lying between them. The CDR3 is 15 residues long. Germline V CDR1 and CDR2: MNHEY, SMNVEV (reference sequence). This CDR3 is CASSLGIGPGNTIYF. The CDR3 bases are TGTGCCAGCAGTTTAGGGATAGGGCCTGGAAACACCATATATTTT.

In this sample, this clonotype turned up many times. This sequence joins TRBV5-1 and TRBJ1-1; 7 bases match TRBD1. The CDR3 totals 16 residues. CDR1 is SGHRS, CDR2 YFSETQ, per germline. Germline trimming cut 1 base from V and 0 bases from J; bases unmatched to any gene: 6. The CDR3 region is CASSLTSGGMNTEAFF. The CDR3 DNA reads TGCGCCAGCAGCTTGACGTCAGGGGGAATGAACACTGAAGCTTTCTTT.

The chain links TRBV14 to TRBJ1-1; D not certain. CDR1 is SGHDN and CDR2 is FVKESK in the germline V gene. The CDR3 is made up of 14 amino acids. The germline V and J ends were trimmed by 4 bases and 6 bases, with 15 bases remaining between them. The CDR3 loop reads CASSLLLQASEAFF. CDR3 nucleotides: TGTGCCAGCAGCCTCCTCCTTCAGGCATCTGAAGCTTTCTTT.

This clonotype has a count of ten or more. The chain employs TRBV27 and TRBJ2-1; maybe TRBD2 (6 bases). This CDR3 comprises 14 residues. Trimming left V 1 base short and J 10 bases short, with 14 bases between. Germline CDR1 is MNHEY and CDR2 is SMNVEV (reference sequence). DNA of the CDR3: TGTGCCAGCAGTTTATTACTCCCGGGGGTCGAGCAGTTCTTC. Translating it yields CASSLLLPGVEQFF.

This clonotype was counted many times. V usage is TRBV7-3 and J usage is TRBJ2-1; weak D call: TRBD2 (6 bases). Germline values: CDR1 SGHTA, CDR2 FQGTGA. This CDR3 spans 12 amino acids. V lost 5 bases, J lost 9 bases, and 11 bases lay in between. CDR3 nucleotides: TGTGCCAGCAGCAGACCCGGGGGTGAGCAGTTCTTC. Translated, it gives CASSRPGGEQFF.

The V call is TRBV29-1, the J call TRBJ1-6, with a possible D match to TRBD1 (5 bases). The V gene lost 4 bases and the J gene lost 6 bases, with 10 bases spanning the gap. CDR1 is SQVTM and CDR2 is ANQGSEA in the germline V gene. The CDR3 is 13 amino acids. In nucleotides, the CDR3 is TGCAGCGTTGGCGAGGGGTTTAATTCACCCCTCCACTTT. This gives the protein CSVGEGFNSPLHF.

This clonotype has just a few counts. This chain uses TRBV20-1 with TRBJ2-5; D possibly uses TRBD1 or TRBD2 (5 bases each). This CDR3 is built from 16 residues. Trimming stripped 6 bases from V and 1 base from J, with 21 bases between. CDR1 and CDR2 (germline): DFQATT, SNEGSKA (reference sequence). The CDR3 coding sequence is TGCAGTGCCGAGGGGCTCCCCCAGCCCGTCCAAGAGACCCAGTACTTC. Encoded protein: CSAEGLPQPVQETQYF.

This clonotype was seen a handful of times. The chain is built from TRBV15 and TRBJ2-1, with TRBD1 matching 7 bases. Unmatched junction bases numbered 4, after V lost 5 bases and J lost 3 bases. There are 14 residues in the CDR3. CDR1 and CDR2 (germline): LNHNV, YYDKDF (reference sequence). The CDR3 DNA is TGTGCCACCAGCCGGACAGGTTACTACAATGAGCAGTTCTTC. This translates into CATSRTGYYNEQFF.

This clonotype came up many times. V is TRBV7-2 and J is TRBJ2-7, with 10 nucleotides matching TRBD1. Germline CDR1 SGHTA, CDR2 FQGNSA. The trim removed 3 bases at V and 2 bases at J, leaving 1 base unmatched. The CDR3 covers 14 residues. DNA of the CDR3: TGTGCCAGCAGCTTTGGGACAGGGGCCTACGAGCAGTACTTC. Amino acid sequence: CASSFGTGAYEQYF.

This clonotype has just a few counts. The chain uses TRBV24-1 and TRBJ2-3; no clear D. Trimming cost V 5 bases and J 0 bases, with 5 bases left between them. Per germline, CDR1 KGHDR and CDR2 SFDVKD. CDR3 length equals 13 residues. CDR3 sequence (DNA): TGTGCCACCAGTGGCAAGAGCACAGATACGCAGTATTTT. Residues: CATSGKSTDTQYF.

Ten or more counts support this clonotype. This chain joins TRBV4-2 and TRBJ2-5; D might be TRBD1 (5 bases). CDR1 is LGHNA, CDR2 YNFKEQ, per germline. The CDR3 is 14 amino acids. Trimming took off 4 bases at V and 5 bases at J, with 14 bases between the two ends. CDR3 protein: CASSPGHVQETQYF. The CDR3 DNA reads as TGTGCCAGCAGCCCAGGACACGTCCAGGAGACCCAGTACTTC.

This chain joins TRBV18 and TRBJ1-5; 9 bases line up with TRBD1. V dropped 6 bases and J dropped 7; count of bases not matched to a gene: 10. CDR3 length equals 15 residues. The V gene's germline CDR1 is KGHSH and CDR2 LQKENI. The CDR3 spells CASSPRTGVEQPQHF. In nucleotides, the CDR3 is TGTGCCAGCTCTCCCAGGACAGGGGTTGAGCAGCCCCAGCATTTT.

The J gene is TRBJ2-2, the V gene TRBV9; unclear D gene. Germline-derived CDR1 and CDR2 are SGDLS and YYNGEE. V was pared by 0 bases and J by 1 base, with 7 bases between. There are 15 residues in the CDR3. The CDR3 here is CASSVVVGNTGELFF. Written as DNA, the CDR3 is TGTGCCAGCAGCGTAGTCGTCGGGAACACCGGGGAGCTGTTTTTT.

The chain carries TRBV5-1 and TRBJ1-2, with 10 positions matching TRBD1. The CDR3 covers 16 residues. V dropped 0 bases and J dropped 6; count of bases not matched to a gene: 8. Per germline, CDR1 SGHRS and CDR2 YFSETQ. For the CDR3, the DNA is TGCGCCAGCAGCTTGGCCGCTGGACAGGGGGACGATGGCTACACCTTC. This codes for CASSLAAGQGDDGYTF.

This clonotype was counted between two and nine times. The V gene is TRBV27, the J gene TRBJ2-1, with 12 positions matching TRBD1. The CDR3 consists of 17 residues. Germline CDR1 MNHEY, CDR2 SMNVEV (reference sequence). J lost 4 bases, V lost 1 base, and 5 bases had no gene match. The DNA for the CDR3 is TGTGCCAGCAGTTTATTGGGACAGGGGGCGCCTTACAATGAGCAGTTCTTC. It translates to CASSLLGQGAPYNEQFF.

This clonotype occurred many times. The chain carries TRBV27 and TRBJ2-1, with 8 bases fitting TRBD2. CDR1 is MNHEY and CDR2 is SMNVEV in the germline V gene (reference sequence). V was pared by 5 bases and J by 2 bases, with 11 bases of the junction left unmatched. The CDR3 covers 17 residues. In DNA form, the CDR3 reads TGTGCCAGCAGTACCCGGGGGGGGCGCCGAACCTACAATGAGCAGTTCTTC. Its translation is CASSTRGGRRTYNEQFF.

The chain uses TRBV5-1 and TRBJ2-1, with 11 bases that match TRBD2. The CDR3 sequence is 14 residues long. Germline V gene data show CDR1 as SGHRS and CDR2 as YFSETQ. The V and J ends lost 5 bases and 8 bases, in that order; junction bases with no gene match: 6. CDR3 sequence reads: CASRVGLAGDEQFF. Here the CDR3 DNA reads TGCGCCAGCAGGGTAGGACTAGCGGGTGATGAGCAGTTCTTC. Combining the CDR3 with reference TRBV5-1 and TRBJ2-1 gives the whole variable domain KAGVTQTPRYLIKTRGQQVTLSCSPISGHRSVSWYQQTPGQGLQFLFEYFSETQRNKGNFPGRFSGRQFSNSRSEMNVSTLELGDSALYLCASRVGLAGDEQFFGPGTRLTVL.

In this sample, this clonotype turned up a few times. The V call is TRBV4-1, the J call TRBJ2-4; D remains ambiguous. The CDR3 totals 10 residues. Germline V gene data show CDR1 as MGHRA and CDR2 as YSYEKL. The V end lost 5 bases, the J end lost 6 bases, and 2 bases lay between the germline ends. The DNA of the CDR3 is TGCGCCAGCAGCGGAAACATTCAGTACTTC. This gives the protein CASSGNIQYF.

The chain is built from TRBV20-1 and TRBJ2-1; no definite D call. The CDR3 extends over 13 amino acids. The V end was cut by 3 bases, the J end by 9 bases, with 15 bases between. Germline V gene sequence: CDR1 DFQATT, CDR2 SNEGSKA (reference sequence). In nucleotides, the CDR3 is TGCAGTGCTAGCTCCGTTAGTAGCCGTGAGCAGTTCTTC. It codes for CSASSVSSREQFF.

This clonotype was detected a few times. The rearrangement joins TRBV6-5 to TRBJ2-7; no clear D. Per germline, CDR1 MNHEY and CDR2 SVGAGI. Trimming took 1 base from V and 2 from J, leaving 15 bases between them. The CDR3 runs 16 residues. In DNA form, the CDR3 reads TGTGCCAGCAGTTACTTACCGGACCAGGTCCCCTACGAGCAGTACTTC. Its translation is CASSYLPDQVPYEQYF.

The rearrangement links TRBV18 to TRBJ2-1; TRBD1 matches at 9 bases. The CDR3 loop spans 15 amino acids. CDR1 and CDR2 (germline): KGHSH, LQKENI. The ends lost 0 bases at V and 10 bases at J; junction bases unmatched: 7. The CDR3 sequence is CASSPPGQGLLEQFF. The CDR3 nucleotides are TGTGCCAGCTCACCACCGGGACAGGGTTTATTGGAGCAGTTCTTC. The full variable domain, in which reference TRBV18 and TRBJ2-1 provide the parts outside the CDR3, is NAGVMQNPRHLVRRRGQEARLRCSPMKGHSHVYWYRQLPEEGLKFMVYLQKENIIDESGMPKERFSAEFPKEGPSILRIQQVVRGDSAAYFCASSPPGQGLLEQFFGPGTRLTVL.

This clonotype came up a few times. The chain couples TRBV12-3 or TRBV12-4 to TRBJ2-3, with unresolved D. The CDR3 length is 12 residues. The germline V and J ends were trimmed by 4 bases and 9 bases, with 11 bases remaining between them. The CDR3, as DNA: TGTGCCAGCAGTTGGGTCCTCAACACGCAGTATTTT. It yields the protein CASSWVLNTQYF.

This clonotype showed up just a few times. The chain couples TRBV5-1 to TRBJ2-5; 12 nucleotides align to TRBD2. Germline CDR1 is SGHRS and CDR2 is YFSETQ. The CDR3 covers 14 residues. The ends lost 4 bases at V and 4 bases at J; junction bases unmatched: 2. The CDR3 loop is CASSTSGGPETQYF. CDR3 sequence (DNA): TGCGCCAGCAGCACTAGCGGGGGGCCAGAGACCCAGTACTTC. The whole variable domain, remainder taken from reference TRBV5-1 and TRBJ2-5, is KAGVTQTPRYLIKTRGQQVTLSCSPISGHRSVSWYQQTPGQGLQFLFEYFSETQRNKGNFPGRFSGRQFSNSRSEMNVSTLELGDSALYLCASSTSGGPETQYFGPGTRLLVL.

This clonotype was observed a few times. V and J are TRBV7-9 and TRBJ2-1; 8 bases fit TRBD1. Germline CDR1 reads SEHNR; CDR2 reads FQNEAQ (reference sequence). The CDR3 contains 16 residues. J was trimmed by 6 bases and V by 0 bases; bases with no gene match: 7. The CDR3 coding sequence is TGTGCCAGCAGCTTAGCCCTCCAGGGGGCCGGCAATGAGCAGTTCTTC. Its translation: CASSLALQGAGNEQFF.

This clonotype was seen at least ten times. CDR3 loop: CASSPGLAAVTDTQYF. For the CDR3, the DNA is TGTGCCAGCAGCCCCGGACTAGCGGCGGTCACAGATACGCAGTATTTT. The chain uses TRBV7-3 and TRBJ2-3, with 10 bases identical to TRBD2. The CDR3 covers 16 residues. The junction had 7 bases not matched to a gene; V was cut back by 5 bases and J by 2 bases. Germline V lookup: CDR1 SGHTA, CDR2 FQGTGA.

The table lists this clonotype with many counts. This chain connects TRBV5-1 to TRBJ1-1, with TRBD1 matching 7 bases. Germline values: CDR1 SGHRS, CDR2 YFSETQ. The CDR3 runs to 13 residues. The V segment lost 4 bases and the J segment 3 bases; nucleotides outside the gene matches: 3. The DNA of the CDR3 is TGCGCCAGCAGCCATGACAGGGACACTGAAGCTTTCTTT. Translating gives CASSHDRDTEAFF.

This clonotype came up a few times. The V gene is TRBV6-6, the J gene TRBJ2-5, with D possibly matching TRBD2 (5 bases). CDR3 size: 12 residues. Germline assignment: CDR1 MNHNY and CDR2 SVGAGI (reference sequence). The ends were cut back, 6 bases at V and 9 bases at J, with 14 bases in the middle. Here the CDR3 DNA reads TGTGCCAGCAGCCACCTCCGCGGGTCCCAGTACTTC. Its translation is CASSHLRGSQYF.

This clonotype has more than one count but fewer than ten. This chain uses TRBV4-2 with TRBJ1-2, with a weak D call TRBD1 (5 bases). The CDR3 covers 12 residues. Germline V gives CDR1 LGHNA, CDR2 YNFKEQ. The V end was cut by 7 bases, the J end by 5 bases, with 11 bases between. DNA of the CDR3: TGTGCCAGCAACCAGGGAGAATATGGCTACACCTTC. This gives the protein CASNQGEYGYTF.